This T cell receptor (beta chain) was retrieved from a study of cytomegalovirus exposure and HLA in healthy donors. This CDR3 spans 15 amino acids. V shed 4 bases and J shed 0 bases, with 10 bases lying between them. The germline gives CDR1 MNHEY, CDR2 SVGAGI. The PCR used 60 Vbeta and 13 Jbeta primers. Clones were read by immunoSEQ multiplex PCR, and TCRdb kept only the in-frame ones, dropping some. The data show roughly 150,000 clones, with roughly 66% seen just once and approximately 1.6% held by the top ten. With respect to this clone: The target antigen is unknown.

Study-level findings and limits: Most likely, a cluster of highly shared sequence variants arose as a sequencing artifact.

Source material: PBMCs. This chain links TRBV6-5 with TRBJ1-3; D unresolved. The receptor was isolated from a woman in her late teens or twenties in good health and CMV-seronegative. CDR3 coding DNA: TGTGCCAGCAGTTTCAGTGACATCTCTGGAAACACCATATATTTT. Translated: CASSFSDISGNTIYF.